Sequencing of this TCR beta chain was carried out in a study of T cells after yellow fever vaccination. Study-wide results and limits: After the booster, roughly 96% of CD4 and more than 85% of CD8 primary-response clones were re-detected.

The CDR3 contains 11 residues. V dropped 3 bases and J dropped 0 bases, with 0 bases sitting between them. Per the germline V gene, CDR1 is SGDLS and CDR2 is YYNGEE. This clonotype was found many times. What it recognizes is unknown. TCR cDNA, made by 5'RACE template switching, carried an added universal primer site and UMIs. From the 5' RACE reads, TCRdb called clonotypes with MiXCR, one entry per CDR3 protein. The sample holds 300,000 or so distinct CDR3 sequences, 3% to 4.5% seen once. The material sequenced was PBMCs, taken 5 days after the yellow fever booster vaccination. This TCR was sampled from a man aged 18 to 29 who received the YFV17D yellow fever vaccine. The chain employs TRBV9 and TRBJ1-2; no clear D gene. The CDR3 DNA reads TGTGCCAGCAGCGCTAACTATGGCTACACCTTC. This translates into CASSANYGYTF.